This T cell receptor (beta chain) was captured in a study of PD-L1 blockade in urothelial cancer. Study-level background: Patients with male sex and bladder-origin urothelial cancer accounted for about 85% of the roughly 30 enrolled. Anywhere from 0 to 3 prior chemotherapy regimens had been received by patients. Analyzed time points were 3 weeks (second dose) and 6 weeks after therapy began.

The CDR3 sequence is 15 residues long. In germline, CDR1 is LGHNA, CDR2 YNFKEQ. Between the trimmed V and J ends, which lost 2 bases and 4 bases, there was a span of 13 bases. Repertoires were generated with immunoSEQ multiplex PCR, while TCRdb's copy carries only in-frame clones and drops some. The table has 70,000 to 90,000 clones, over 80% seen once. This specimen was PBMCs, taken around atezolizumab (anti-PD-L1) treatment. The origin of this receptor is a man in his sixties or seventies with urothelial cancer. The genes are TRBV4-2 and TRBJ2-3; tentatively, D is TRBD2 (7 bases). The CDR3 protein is CASSQRRGAADTQYF. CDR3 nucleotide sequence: TGTGCCAGCAGCCAACGCCGGGGGGCGGCAGATACGCAGTATTTT.